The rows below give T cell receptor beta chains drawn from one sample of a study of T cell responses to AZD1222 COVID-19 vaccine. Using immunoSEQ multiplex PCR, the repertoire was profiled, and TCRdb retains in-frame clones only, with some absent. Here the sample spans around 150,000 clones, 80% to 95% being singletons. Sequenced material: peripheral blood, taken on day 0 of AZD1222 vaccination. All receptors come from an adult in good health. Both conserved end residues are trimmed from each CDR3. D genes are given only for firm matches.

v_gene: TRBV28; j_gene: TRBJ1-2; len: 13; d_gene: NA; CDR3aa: ASSLLTGVNYGYT
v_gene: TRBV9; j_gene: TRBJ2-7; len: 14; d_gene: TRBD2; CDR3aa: ASSHGGLAGYYEQY
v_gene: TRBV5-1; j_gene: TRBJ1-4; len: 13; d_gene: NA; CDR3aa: ASSLGEAGYEKLF
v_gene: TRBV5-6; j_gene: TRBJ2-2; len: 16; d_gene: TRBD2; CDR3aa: ASSGGLAGRSHTGELF
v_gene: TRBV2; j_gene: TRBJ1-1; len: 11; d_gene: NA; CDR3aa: ASARQSNTEAF
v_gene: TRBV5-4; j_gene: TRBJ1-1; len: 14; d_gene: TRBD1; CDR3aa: ASSPGTGYANTEAF
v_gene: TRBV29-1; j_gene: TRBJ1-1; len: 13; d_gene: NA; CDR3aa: SVMAGSIWAAEAF
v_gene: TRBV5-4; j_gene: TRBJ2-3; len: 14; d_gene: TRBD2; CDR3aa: ASSGILASSTDTQY
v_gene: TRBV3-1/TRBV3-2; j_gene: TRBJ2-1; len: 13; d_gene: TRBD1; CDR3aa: ASSQVRGLSNEQF
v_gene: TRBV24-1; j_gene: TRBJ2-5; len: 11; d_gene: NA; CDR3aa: ATSDPTQETQY
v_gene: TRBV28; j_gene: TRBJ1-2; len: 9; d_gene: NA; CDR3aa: ASSRVDGYT
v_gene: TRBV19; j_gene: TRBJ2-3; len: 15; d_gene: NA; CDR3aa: ASSIHSGRSGTDTQY
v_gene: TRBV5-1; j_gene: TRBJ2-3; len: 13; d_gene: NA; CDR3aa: ASSYTRVSTDTQY
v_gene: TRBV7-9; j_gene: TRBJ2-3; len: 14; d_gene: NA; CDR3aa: ASSRRGGLSTDTQY
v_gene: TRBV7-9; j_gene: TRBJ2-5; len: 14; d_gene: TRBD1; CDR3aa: ASSPAWTGGGETQY
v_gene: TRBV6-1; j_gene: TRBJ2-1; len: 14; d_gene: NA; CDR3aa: ASSDFGSSVRNEQF
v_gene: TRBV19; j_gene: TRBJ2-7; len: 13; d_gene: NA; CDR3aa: ASSPQGQSSYEQY
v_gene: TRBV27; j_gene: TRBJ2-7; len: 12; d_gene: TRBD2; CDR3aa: ASRASGSFVEQY
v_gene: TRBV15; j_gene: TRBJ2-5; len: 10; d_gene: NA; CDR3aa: ATSRDRETQY
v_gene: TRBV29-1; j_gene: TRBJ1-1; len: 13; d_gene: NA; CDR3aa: SVPVVGATNTEAF
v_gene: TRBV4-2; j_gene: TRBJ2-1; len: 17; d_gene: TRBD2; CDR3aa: ASSPRIAGAISSYNEQF
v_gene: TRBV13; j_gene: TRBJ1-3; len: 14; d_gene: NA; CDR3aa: ASSSPGVSSGNTIY
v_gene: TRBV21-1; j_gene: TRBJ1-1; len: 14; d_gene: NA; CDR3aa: ASRKRDRLKNTEAF
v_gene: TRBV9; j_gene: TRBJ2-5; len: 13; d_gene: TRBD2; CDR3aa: ASSAGTSGGETQY
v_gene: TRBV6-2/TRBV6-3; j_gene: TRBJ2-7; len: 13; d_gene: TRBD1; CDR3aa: ASSYGQDLFYEQY
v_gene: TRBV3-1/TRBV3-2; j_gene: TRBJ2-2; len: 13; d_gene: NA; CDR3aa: ASSQVRGATGELF
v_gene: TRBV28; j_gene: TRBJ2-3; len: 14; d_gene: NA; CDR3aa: ASSGQGGLAGDTQY
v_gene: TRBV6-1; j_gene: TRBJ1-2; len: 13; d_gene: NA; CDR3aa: ASSEDVVIGYGYT
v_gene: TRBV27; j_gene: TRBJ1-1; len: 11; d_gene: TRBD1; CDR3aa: ASSPNRGREAF
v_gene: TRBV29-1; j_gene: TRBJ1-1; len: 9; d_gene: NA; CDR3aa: SVGGNGEAF
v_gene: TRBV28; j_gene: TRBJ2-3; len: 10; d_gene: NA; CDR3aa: ASSTLTDTQY
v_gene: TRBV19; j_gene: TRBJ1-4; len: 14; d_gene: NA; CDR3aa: ASSRMQETINEKLF
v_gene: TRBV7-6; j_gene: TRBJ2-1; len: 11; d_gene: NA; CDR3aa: ASSGDGYNEQF
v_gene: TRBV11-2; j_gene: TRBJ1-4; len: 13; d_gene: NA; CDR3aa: ATQLIGQGKEKLF
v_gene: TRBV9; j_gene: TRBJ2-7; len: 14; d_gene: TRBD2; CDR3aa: ASSGLAGVGPYEQY
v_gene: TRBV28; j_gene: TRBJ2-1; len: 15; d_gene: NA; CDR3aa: ASSPDPYLSSYNEQF
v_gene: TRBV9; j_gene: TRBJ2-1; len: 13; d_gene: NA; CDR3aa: ASSVAGVSYNEQF